The following is a T cell receptor (beta chain) sequence with its context. The antigen remains unidentified. CD45RO-negative, CCR7-positively selected cells formed the naive CD8 fraction, excluding terminally differentiated effector memory CD45RA+ cells. Donors had no recently reported acute infections or vaccinations and were HIV-negative. All donors were Caucasian adults living in Nashville, Tennessee. These data belong to a study of shared clonotypes between healthy human individuals. Study outcomes and limitations: Naive subsets typically showed greater estimated richness than memory subsets.

Assay: immunoSEQ multiplex PCR; the TCRdb copy retains only in-frame clones and omits some. The data contain about 750,000 clones, nearly 95% of them singletons. The CDR3 is 18 residues long. V lost 3 bases to trimming and J lost 1 base, with 18 bases between them. Germline assignment: CDR1 MGHRA and CDR2 YSYEKL. The sequence was obtained from a man in his thirties or forties in good health. The sequencing input was naive CD8+ T cells sorted from blood. The chain employs TRBV4-1 and TRBJ2-2, with D tentatively TRBD2 (6 bases). The CDR3: CASSHLGSLRENTGELFF. CDR3 nucleotide sequence: TGCGCCAGCAGCCATTTGGGGTCTCTGCGGGAGAACACCGGGGAGCTGTTTTTT.